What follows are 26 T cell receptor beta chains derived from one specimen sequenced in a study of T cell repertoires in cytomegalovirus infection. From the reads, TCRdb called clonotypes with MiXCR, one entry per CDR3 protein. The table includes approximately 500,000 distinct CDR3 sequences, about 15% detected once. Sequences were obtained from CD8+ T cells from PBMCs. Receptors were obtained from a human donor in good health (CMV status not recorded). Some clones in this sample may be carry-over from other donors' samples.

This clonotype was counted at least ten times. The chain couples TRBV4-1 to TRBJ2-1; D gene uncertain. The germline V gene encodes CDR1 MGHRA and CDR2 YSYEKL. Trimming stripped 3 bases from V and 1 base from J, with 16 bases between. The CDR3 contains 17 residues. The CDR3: CASSQDDLVSSYNEQFF. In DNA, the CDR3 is TGCGCCAGCAGCCAGGACGATCTAGTGTCGTCCTACAATGAGCAGTTCTTC.

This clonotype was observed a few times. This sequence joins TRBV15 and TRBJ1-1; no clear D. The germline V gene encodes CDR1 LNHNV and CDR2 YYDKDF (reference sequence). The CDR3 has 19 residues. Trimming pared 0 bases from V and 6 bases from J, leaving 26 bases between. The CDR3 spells CATSRDPVWVEGSYAEAFF. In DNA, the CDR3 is TGTGCCACCAGCAGAGATCCAGTGTGGGTTGAGGGCTCCTACGCTGAAGCTTTCTTT.

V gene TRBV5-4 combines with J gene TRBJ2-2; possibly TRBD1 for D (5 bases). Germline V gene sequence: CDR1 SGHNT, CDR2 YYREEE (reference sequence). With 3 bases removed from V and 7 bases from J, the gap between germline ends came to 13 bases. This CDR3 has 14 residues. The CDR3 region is CASSSLGVVGELFF. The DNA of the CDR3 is TGTGCCAGCAGCTCGTTAGGGGTCGTCGGGGAGCTGTTTTTT.

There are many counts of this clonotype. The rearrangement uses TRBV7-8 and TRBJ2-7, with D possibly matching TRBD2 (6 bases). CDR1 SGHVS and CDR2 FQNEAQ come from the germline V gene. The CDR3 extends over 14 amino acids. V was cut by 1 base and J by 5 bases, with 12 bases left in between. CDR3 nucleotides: TGTGCCAGCAGCTTAGGGGGGGACGCCAACGAGCAGTACTTC. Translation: CASSLGGDANEQYF.

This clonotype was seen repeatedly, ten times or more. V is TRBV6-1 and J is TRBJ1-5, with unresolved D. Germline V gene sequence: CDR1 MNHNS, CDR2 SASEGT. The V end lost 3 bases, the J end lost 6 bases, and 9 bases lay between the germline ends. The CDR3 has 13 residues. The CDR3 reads CASSEEWGQPQHF. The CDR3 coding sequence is TGTGCCAGCAGTGAGGAGTGGGGTCAGCCCCAGCATTTT.

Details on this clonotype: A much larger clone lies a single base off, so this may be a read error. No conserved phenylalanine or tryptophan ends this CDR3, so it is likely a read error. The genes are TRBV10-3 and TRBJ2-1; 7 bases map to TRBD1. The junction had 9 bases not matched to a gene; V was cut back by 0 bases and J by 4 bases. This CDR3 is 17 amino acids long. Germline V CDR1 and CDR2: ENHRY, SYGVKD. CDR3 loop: CAISESRDPGQYNEQFL. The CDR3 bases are TGTGCCATCAGTGAGTCGAGAGATCCGGGACAGTACAATGAGCAGTTCTTA.

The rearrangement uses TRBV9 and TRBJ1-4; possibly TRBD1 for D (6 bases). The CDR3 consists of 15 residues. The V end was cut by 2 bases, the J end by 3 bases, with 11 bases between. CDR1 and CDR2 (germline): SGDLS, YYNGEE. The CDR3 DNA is TGTGCCAGCAGCGTGAGGGGGAGGGCTAATGAAAAACTGTTTTTT. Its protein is CASSVRGRANEKLFF. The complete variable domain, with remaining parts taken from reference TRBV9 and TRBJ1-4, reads DSGVTQTPKHLITATGQRVTLRCSPRSGDLSVYWYQQSLDQGLQFLIQYYNGEERAKGNILERFSAQQFPDLHSELNLSSLELGDSALYFCASSVRGRANEKLFFGSGTQLSVL.

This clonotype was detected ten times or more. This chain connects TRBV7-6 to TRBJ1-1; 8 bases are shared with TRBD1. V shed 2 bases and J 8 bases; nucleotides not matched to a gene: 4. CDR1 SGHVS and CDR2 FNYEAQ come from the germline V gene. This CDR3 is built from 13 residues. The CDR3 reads CASSLKQGGEAFF. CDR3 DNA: TGTGCCAGCAGCTTAAAACAGGGGGGAGAAGCTTTCTTT.

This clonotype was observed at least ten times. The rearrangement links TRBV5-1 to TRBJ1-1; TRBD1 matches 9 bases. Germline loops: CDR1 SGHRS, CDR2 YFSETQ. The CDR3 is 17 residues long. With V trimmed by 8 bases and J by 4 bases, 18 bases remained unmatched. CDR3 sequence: CARALPSLDRGSTEAFF. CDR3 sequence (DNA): TGCGCCAGGGCCTTGCCATCTCTTGACAGGGGGAGCACTGAAGCTTTCTTT. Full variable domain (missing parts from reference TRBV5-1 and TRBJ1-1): KAGVTQTPRYLIKTRGQQVTLSCSPISGHRSVSWYQQTPGQGLQFLFEYFSETQRNKGNFPGRFSGRQFSNSRSEMNVSTLELGDSALYLCARALPSLDRGSTEAFFGQGTRLTVV.

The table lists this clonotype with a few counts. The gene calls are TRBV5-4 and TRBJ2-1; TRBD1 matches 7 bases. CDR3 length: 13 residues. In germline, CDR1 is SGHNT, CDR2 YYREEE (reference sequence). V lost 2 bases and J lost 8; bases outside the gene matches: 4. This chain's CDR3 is CASSFDRAYEQFF. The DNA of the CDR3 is TGTGCCAGCAGCTTTGACAGGGCATATGAGCAGTTCTTC. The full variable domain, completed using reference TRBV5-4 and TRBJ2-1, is ETGVTQSPTHLIKTRGQQVTLRCSSQSGHNTVSWYQQALGQGPQFIFQYYREEENGRGNFPPRFSGLQFPNYSSELNVNALELDDSALYLCASSFDRAYEQFFGPGTRLTVL.

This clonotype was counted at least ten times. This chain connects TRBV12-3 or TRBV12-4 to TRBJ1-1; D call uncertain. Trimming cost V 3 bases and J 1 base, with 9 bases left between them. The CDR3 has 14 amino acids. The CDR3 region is CASSLSPTNTEAFF. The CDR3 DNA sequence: TGTGCCAGCAGTTTGTCACCAACGAACACTGAAGCTTTCTTT.

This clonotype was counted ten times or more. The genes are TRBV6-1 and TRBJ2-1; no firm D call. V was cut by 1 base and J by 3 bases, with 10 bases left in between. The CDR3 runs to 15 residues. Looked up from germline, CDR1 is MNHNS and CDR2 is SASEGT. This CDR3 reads CASSEVAPLYNEQFF. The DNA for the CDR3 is TGTGCCAGCAGTGAAGTGGCACCCCTCTACAATGAGCAGTTCTTC.

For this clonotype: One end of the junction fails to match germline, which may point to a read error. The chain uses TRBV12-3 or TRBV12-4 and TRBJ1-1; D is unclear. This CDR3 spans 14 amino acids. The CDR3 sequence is CASSFPEVGTEAFF. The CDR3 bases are TGTGCAAGCAGTTTCCCTGAAGTAGGCACTGAAGCTTTCTTT.

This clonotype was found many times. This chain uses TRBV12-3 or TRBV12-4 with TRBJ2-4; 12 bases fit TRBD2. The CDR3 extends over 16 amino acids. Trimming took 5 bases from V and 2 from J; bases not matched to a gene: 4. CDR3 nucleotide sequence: TGTGCCAGCAGTCTCGGGACTAGCGGGCCCAAAAACATTCAGTACTTC. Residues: CASSLGTSGPKNIQYF.

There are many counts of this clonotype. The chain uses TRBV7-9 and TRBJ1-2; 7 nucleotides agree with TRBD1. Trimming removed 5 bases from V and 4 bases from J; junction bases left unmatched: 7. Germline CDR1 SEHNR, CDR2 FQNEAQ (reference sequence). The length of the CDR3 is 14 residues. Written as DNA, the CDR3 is TGTGCCAGCAGCCCAACAGGGGCAGCCTATGGCTACACCTTC. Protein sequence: CASSPTGAAYGYTF.

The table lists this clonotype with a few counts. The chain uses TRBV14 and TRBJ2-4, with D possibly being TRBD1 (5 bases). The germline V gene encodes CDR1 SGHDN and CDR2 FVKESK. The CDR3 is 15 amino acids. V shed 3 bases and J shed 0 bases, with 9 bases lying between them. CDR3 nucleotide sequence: TGTGCCAGCAGCCAGGGGCTACTAGCCAAAAACATTCAGTACTTC. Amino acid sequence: CASSQGLLAKNIQYF.

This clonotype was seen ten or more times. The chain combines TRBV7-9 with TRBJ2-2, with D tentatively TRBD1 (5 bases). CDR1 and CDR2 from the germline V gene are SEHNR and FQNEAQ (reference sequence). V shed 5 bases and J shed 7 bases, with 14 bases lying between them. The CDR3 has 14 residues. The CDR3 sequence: CASSDSRGGGELFF. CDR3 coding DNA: TGTGCCAGCAGCGATTCAAGGGGTGGCGGGGAGCTGTTTTTT.

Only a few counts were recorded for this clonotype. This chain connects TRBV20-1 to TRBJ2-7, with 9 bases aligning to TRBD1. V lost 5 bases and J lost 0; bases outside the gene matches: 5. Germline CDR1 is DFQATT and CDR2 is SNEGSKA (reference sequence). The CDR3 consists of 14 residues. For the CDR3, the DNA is TGCAGTGCTGGCGGACAGGGGAGCTCCTACGAGCAGTACTTC. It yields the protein CSAGGQGSSYEQYF.

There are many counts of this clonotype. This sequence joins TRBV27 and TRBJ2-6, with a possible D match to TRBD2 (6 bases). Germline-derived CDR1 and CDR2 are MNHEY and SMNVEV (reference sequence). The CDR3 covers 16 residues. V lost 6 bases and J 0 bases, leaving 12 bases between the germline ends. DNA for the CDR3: TGTGCCAGCAGCTTGGGACTCCTCTCTGGGGCCAACGTCCTGACTTTC. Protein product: CASSLGLLSGANVLTF.

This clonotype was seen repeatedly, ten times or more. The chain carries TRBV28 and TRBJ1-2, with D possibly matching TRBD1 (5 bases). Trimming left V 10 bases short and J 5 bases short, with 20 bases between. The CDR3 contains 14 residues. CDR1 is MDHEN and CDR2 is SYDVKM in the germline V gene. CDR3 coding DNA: TGTGCCACTTCGCTTGGGACCGGCTTTTATGGCTACACCTTC. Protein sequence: CATSLGTGFYGYTF.

The CDR3 DNA follows: TGTGCCAGCAGAGCGGGGGGGCCCCATGAGCAGTTCTTC. Translating it yields CASRAGGPHEQFF. This chain links TRBV6-8 with TRBJ2-1; 10 bases match TRBD2. Germline loops: CDR1 MNHGY, CDR2 SAAAGT. Unmatched junction bases numbered 4, after V lost 6 bases and J lost 8 bases. The CDR3 runs 13 residues.

CDR3 nucleotides: TGCGCCAGCAGCTGGTCCGGGACCGGACTAAAAAAGAACACTGAAGCTTTCTTT. Its protein is CASSWSGTGLKKNTEAFF. The chain combines TRBV5-1 with TRBJ1-1, with TRBD1 as a possible D gene (5 bases). Germline values: CDR1 SGHRS, CDR2 YFSETQ. The CDR3 runs 18 residues. V was shortened by 3 bases and J by 1 base, with 22 bases between the two germline ends.

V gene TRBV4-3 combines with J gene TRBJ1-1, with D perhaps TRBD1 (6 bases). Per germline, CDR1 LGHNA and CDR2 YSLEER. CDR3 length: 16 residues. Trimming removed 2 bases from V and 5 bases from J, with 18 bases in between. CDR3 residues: CASSQKPGTPRTEAFF. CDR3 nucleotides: TGCGCCAGCAGCCAAAAGCCGGGGACACCAAGGACTGAAGCTTTCTTT.

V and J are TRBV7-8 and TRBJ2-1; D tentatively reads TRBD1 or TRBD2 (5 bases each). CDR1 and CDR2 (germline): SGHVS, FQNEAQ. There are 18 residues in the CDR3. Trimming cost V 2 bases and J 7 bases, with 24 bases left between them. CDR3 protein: CASSLPPVRDPAHNEQFF. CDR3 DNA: TGTGCCAGCAGCTTACCCCCGGTTAGGGACCCGGCGCATAATGAGCAGTTCTTC.

In DNA form, the CDR3 reads TGTGCCAGCAGCCAAGGACAGCCCGAAAGCCTGTTTTTT. It yields the protein CASSQGQPESLFF. The chain has TRBV3-1 and TRBJ1-4, with a tentative D call TRBD1 (5 bases). In germline, CDR1 is LGHDT, CDR2 YNNKEL (reference sequence). Trimming removed 1 base at V and 14 bases at J, with 14 bases between. The CDR3 loop spans 13 amino acids.

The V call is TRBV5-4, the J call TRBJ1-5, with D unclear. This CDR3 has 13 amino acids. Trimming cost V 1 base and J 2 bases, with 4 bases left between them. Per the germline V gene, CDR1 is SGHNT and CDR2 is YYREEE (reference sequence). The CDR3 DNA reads TGTGCCAGCAGCTTGTTCCGCAATCAGCCCCAGCATTTT. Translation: CASSLFRNQPQHF. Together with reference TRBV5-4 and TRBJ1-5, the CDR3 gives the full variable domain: ETGVTQSPTHLIKTRGQQVTLRCSSQSGHNTVSWYQQALGQGPQFIFQYYREEENGRGNFPPRFSGLQFPNYSSELNVNALELDDSALYLCASSLFRNQPQHFGDGTRLSIL.